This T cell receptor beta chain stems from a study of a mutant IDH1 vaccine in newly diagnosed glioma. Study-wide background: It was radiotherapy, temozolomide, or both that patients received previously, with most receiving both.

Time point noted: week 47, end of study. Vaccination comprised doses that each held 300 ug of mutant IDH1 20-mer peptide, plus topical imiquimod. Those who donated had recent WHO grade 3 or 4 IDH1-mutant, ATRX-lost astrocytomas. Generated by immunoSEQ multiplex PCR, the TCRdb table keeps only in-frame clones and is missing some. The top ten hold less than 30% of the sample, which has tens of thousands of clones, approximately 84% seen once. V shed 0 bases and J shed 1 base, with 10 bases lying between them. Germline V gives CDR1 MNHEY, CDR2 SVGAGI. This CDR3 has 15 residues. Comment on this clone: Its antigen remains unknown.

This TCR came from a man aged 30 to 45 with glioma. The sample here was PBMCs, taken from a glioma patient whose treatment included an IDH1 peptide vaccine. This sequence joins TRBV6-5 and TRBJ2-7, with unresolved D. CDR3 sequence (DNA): TGTGCCAGCAGTTACTCCTGGGCCGATTCCTACGAGCAGTACTTC. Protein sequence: CASSYSWADSYEQYF.